A single TCR beta chain is shown here with its context. The data were taken from a study of T cells expressing NK-cell markers. CDR3 size: 17 residues. In germline, CDR1 is MGHRA, CDR2 YSYEKL. Libraries used 5'RACE template switching adding universal primer site and UMIs. TCRdb derives one entry per CDR3 protein from the 5' RACE reads, leaving out DNA. There are about 460,000 distinct CDR3 sequences in the sample, with approximately 1.4% held by the top ten. This TCR was recovered from a woman between 45 and 60 years old in good health. V and J are TRBV4-1 and TRBJ1-1; as DNA is missing, the TRBD1 call by TCRdb cannot be tested. Sequenced input: blood T cells: a sorted CD56 or NKG2C T cell subset, CD4+ or CD8+ T cells, or bulk PBMC T cells (not recorded which). This CDR3 is CASSQAPRPGHNTEAFF.